This TCR beta chain was profiled in a study of T cell responses to AZD1222 COVID-19 vaccine. Germline assignment: CDR1 SGHTA and CDR2 FQGTGA. This CDR3 contains 18 residues. The germline V and J ends were trimmed by 3 bases and 6 bases, with 24 bases remaining between them. Study results and caveats: Researchers report vaccine-associated CD4 TCRs spanning spike, with dominance at 160-218 and 743-854. Donors skewed white British and female; clonal diversity was possibly underestimated. Nearly half of the spike-specific TCRs reportedly recognize variant regions that carry no mutations. No day 14 peak samples; only post-peak repertoires were characterized.

Measured with immunoSEQ multiplex PCR; TCRdb has only the in-frame clones, and not every one. Of some 250,000 clones detected, about 94% appear once; the ten largest clones hold less than 0.6%. This clone was observed a handful of times. The target antigen is unknown. The clonotype comes from an adult who received the AZD1222 COVID-19 vaccine. This sequence joins TRBV7-3 and TRBJ1-5, with a possible D match to TRBD1 (5 bases). The sample here was peripheral blood, taken 28 days after the second AZD1222 dose. In nucleotides, the CDR3 is TGTGCCAGCAGCTTGTGGCAGGGTACGACGGGCGACGGTCAGCCCCAGCATTTT. Encoded protein: CASSLWQGTTGDGQPQHF.